One and the same sample provided the 27 T cell receptor beta chains below, sequenced in a study of blood T cell repertoires in COVID-19. Only in-frame clones appear in the TCRdb table, and some are missing; sequencing was by immunoSEQ multiplex PCR. The sample includes some 210,000 clones, 70% to 90% of them seen just once. Sequencing input: peripheral blood. The source is a woman aged 45-60 years with active or convalescent COVID-19.

The gene calls are TRBV5-1 and TRBJ2-5, with 10 bases that match TRBD1. Unmatched junction bases numbered 4, after V lost 5 bases and J lost 3 bases. The CDR3 covers 14 residues. Germline CDR1 SGHRS, CDR2 YFSETQ. CDR3 sequence (DNA): TGCGCCAGCAGGACAGGGGGCGCGGAAGAGACCCAGTACTTC. Translating it yields CASRTGGAEETQYF.

V usage is TRBV20-1 and J usage is TRBJ1-5; D not resolved. CDR3 size: 11 residues. With 3 bases removed from V and 5 bases from J, the gap between germline ends came to 5 bases. The germline CDR1 and CDR2 sequences are DFQATT and SNEGSKA (reference sequence). The CDR3 DNA reads as TGCAGTGCTAGCCCCGATCAGCCCCAGCATTTT. Amino acid sequence: CSASPDQPQHF.

The chain has TRBV28 and TRBJ2-1; 8 nucleotides align to TRBD1. CDR1 is MDHEN and CDR2 is SYDVKM in the germline V gene. The trim removed 5 bases at V and 0 bases at J, leaving 6 bases unmatched. The CDR3 has 16 residues. This CDR3 reads CASSGRQGSSYNEQFF. CDR3 sequence (DNA): TGTGCCAGCAGTGGCCGACAGGGGAGCTCCTACAATGAGCAGTTCTTC.

The chain joins TRBV19 to TRBJ1-3; possible D gene TRBD1, 5 bases. CDR3 size: 17 residues. Germline V lookup: CDR1 LNHDA, CDR2 SQIVND (reference sequence). Trimming pared 6 bases from V and 3 bases from J, leaving 21 bases between. The CDR3, as DNA: TGTGCCAGTAGAGTTGATCCGACAGAGAGATTTGGAAACACCATATATTTT. Translating gives CASRVDPTERFGNTIYF.

This clone has only one observation. The CDR3 is CSVEDFPGTGVREQYF. CDR3 DNA sequence: TGCAGCGTTGAAGATTTCCCCGGGACAGGGGTGCGGGAGCAGTACTTC. This chain connects TRBV29-1 to TRBJ2-7; 10 nucleotides line up with TRBD1. Germline CDR1 reads SQVTM; CDR2 reads ANQGSEA. This CDR3 is 16 amino acids long. J was trimmed by 7 bases and V by 0 bases; bases with no gene match: 12.

The V and J genes are TRBV18 and TRBJ2-3; no reliable D call. Trimming cost V 1 base and J 0 bases, with 8 bases left between them. The CDR3 contains 15 residues. Germline V CDR1 and CDR2: KGHSH, LQKENI. The CDR3 DNA follows: TGTGCCAGCTCACCACAGTCAGGAAGCACAGATACGCAGTATTTT. It codes for CASSPQSGSTDTQYF.

The V call is TRBV10-3, the J call TRBJ2-5; D is undetermined. CDR3 length: 14 amino acids. The germline CDR1 and CDR2 sequences are ENHRY and SYGVKD. Trimming pared 5 bases from V and 3 bases from J, leaving 13 bases between. CDR3 sequence (DNA): TGTGCCATCAGTCTTGGTCGAGCTGAAGAGACCCAGTACTTC. This encodes CAISLGRAEETQYF.

The genes are TRBV19 and TRBJ2-7; 14 bases map to TRBD2. V lost 6 bases, J lost 1 base, and 8 bases stayed unmatched. The CDR3 loop spans 17 amino acids. Germline lookup yields CDR1 LNHDA and CDR2 SQIVND (reference sequence). Here the CDR3 DNA reads TGTGCCAGTAGCCCCCGACTAGCGGGAGGGATTTCCTACGAGCAGTACTTC. This codes for CASSPRLAGGISYEQYF.

The V gene is TRBV19, the J gene TRBJ2-1; 10 bases map to TRBD1. Germline V CDR1 and CDR2: LNHDA, SQIVND (reference sequence). This CDR3 spans 20 amino acids. The ends lost 0 bases at V and 0 bases at J; junction bases unmatched: 11. CDR3 region: CASSIELDRGFTISYNEQFF. CDR3 DNA: TGTGCCAGTAGTATAGAACTGGACAGGGGGTTCACAATCTCCTACAATGAGCAGTTCTTC.

The J gene is TRBJ2-1, the V gene TRBV5-6; 9 bases are shared with TRBD1. This CDR3 has 16 residues. V trimming: 5 bases; J trimming: 6 bases; junction bases outside the gene matches: 12. The germline CDR1 and CDR2 sequences are SGHDT and YYEEEE. The CDR3 nucleotides read TGTGCCAGCAGGACTTACGACAGGGGGGCTGGCAATGAGCAGTTCTTC. Translated, it gives CASRTYDRGAGNEQFF.

The CDR3 nucleotides are TGTGCCACCCGCCTGGGCAGTAATTACGAGCAGTACTTC. Protein: CATRLGSNYEQYF. The gene calls are TRBV6-5 and TRBJ2-7, with D hard to call. The CDR3 length is 13 residues. Trimming stripped 10 bases from V and 4 bases from J, with 17 bases between. CDR1 and CDR2 (germline): MNHEY, SVGAGI.

This chain links TRBV4-2 with TRBJ2-3; 10 bases match TRBD2. J was trimmed by 2 bases and V by 1 base; bases with no gene match: 6. The germline gives CDR1 LGHNA, CDR2 YNFKEQ. This CDR3 contains 17 residues. The CDR3 DNA reads TGTGCCAGCAGCCAAGTGGTAGCGGGGGGCCCCACAGATACGCAGTATTTT. Residues: CASSQVVAGGPTDTQYF.

In its sample, this clone was seen once. The gene calls are TRBV2 and TRBJ1-3; D is perhaps TRBD1 (5 bases). The V gene's germline CDR1 is SNHLY and CDR2 FYNNEI. Trimming took off 4 bases at V and 0 bases at J, with 13 bases between the two ends. The CDR3 runs 16 residues. The CDR3 nucleotides are TGTGCCAGCAGTGTGGGCCAGGGCCACTCTGGAAACACCATATATTTT. This codes for CASSVGQGHSGNTIYF.

The chain has TRBV30 and TRBJ1-4, with 9 bases identical to TRBD1. Germline values: CDR1 GTSNPN, CDR2 SVGIG (reference sequence). The trim removed 6 bases at V and 8 bases at J, leaving 7 bases unmatched. The CDR3 extends over 13 amino acids. Written as DNA, the CDR3 is TGTGCCTGCCCCGGGACAGGGTCGGAAAAACTGTTTTTT. Its translation is CACPGTGSEKLFF.

V gene TRBV5-1 combines with J gene TRBJ2-5; no clear D gene. The CDR3 loop spans 15 amino acids. Trimming left V 0 bases short and J 4 bases short, with 13 bases between. The germline V gene encodes CDR1 SGHRS and CDR2 YFSETQ. CDR3 loop: CASSLAFNSGETQYF. CDR3 DNA: TGCGCCAGCAGCTTGGCCTTCAATTCGGGAGAGACCCAGTACTTC. Combining the CDR3 with reference TRBV5-1 and TRBJ2-5 gives the whole variable domain KAGVTQTPRYLIKTRGQQVTLSCSPISGHRSVSWYQQTPGQGLQFLFEYFSETQRNKGNFPGRFSGRQFSNSRSEMNVSTLELGDSALYLCASSLAFNSGETQYFGPGTRLLVL.

The chain employs TRBV19 and TRBJ2-1; D is uncertain. CDR1 is LNHDA, CDR2 SQIVND, per germline (reference sequence). The CDR3 is made up of 16 amino acids. Trimming pared 1 base from V and 6 bases from J, leaving 16 bases between. The DNA of the CDR3 is TGTGCCAGTAGTATAGTGGGCTCCAGCAACGTCAATGAGCAGTTCTTC. This encodes CASSIVGSSNVNEQFF.

The rearrangement joins TRBV6-2 or TRBV6-3 to TRBJ1-1; D possibly corresponds to TRBD1 (5 bases). The CDR3 spans 13 residues. Germline V CDR1 and CDR2: MNHEY, SVGEGT. Trimming shortened V by 2 bases and J by 10 bases, and 14 bases separated the two germline ends. Here the CDR3 reads CASSYTETGGAFF. The CDR3 nucleotides are TGTGCCAGCAGTTACACCGAGACCGGGGGAGCTTTCTTT.

The chain is built from TRBV14 and TRBJ1-1; perhaps TRBD1 as D (6 bases). Deletions cut 4 bases from V and 5 bases from J, with 14 bases between. The CDR3 has 14 amino acids. The germline CDR1 and CDR2 sequences are SGHDN and FVKESK. CDR3 bases: TGTGCCAGCAGCCTAAAACAGGGTAAGACTGAAGCTTTCTTT. Residues: CASSLKQGKTEAFF.

This chain joins TRBV7-9 and TRBJ1-2; 7 bases match TRBD1. Looked up from germline, CDR1 is SEHNR and CDR2 is FQNEAQ (reference sequence). The CDR3 runs 13 residues. J gave up 3 bases and V 4 bases, and 2 bases lay outside the gene matches. CDR3 sequence reads: CASSSTGYYGYTF. The CDR3 bases are TGTGCCAGCAGCTCGACAGGGTACTATGGCTACACCTTC.

The chain combines TRBV28 with TRBJ1-6; 7 bases match TRBD1. This CDR3 contains 15 residues. Germline CDR1 and CDR2: MDHEN and SYDVKM. Trimming cost V 6 bases and J 10 bases; bases outside gene matches: 12. In DNA, the CDR3 is TGTGCCAGCAGGGGGAGTCGACAGGGACGCTCACCCCTCCACTTT. It specifies CASRGSRQGRSPLHF.

This clone showed up just once. The chain has TRBV6-5 and TRBJ1-1, with 7 nucleotides matching TRBD1. The CDR3 runs to 14 residues. The V and J ends lost 8 bases and 4 bases, in that order; junction bases with no gene match: 10. The germline gives CDR1 MNHEY, CDR2 SVGAGI. DNA of the CDR3: TGTGCCAGCTTACGACAGGGCGGGACCACTGAAGCTTTCTTT. Translating it yields CASLRQGGTTEAFF.

This clone has only one observation. The junction departs from germline at one end; a sequencing error may be responsible. This sequence joins TRBV5-1 and TRBJ1-1; D is possibly TRBD1 (5 bases). The length of the CDR3 is 15 residues. Germline-derived CDR1 and CDR2 are SGHRS and YFSETQ. DNA of the CDR3: TGCGCCAGCAGCTTGGCGGTGGGGCTGAACACTGAAGTTTTCTTT. Translation gives CASSLAVGLNTEVFF.

The chain carries TRBV2 and TRBJ1-4, with TRBD1 as a possible D gene (5 bases). Trimming cost V 3 bases and J 5 bases, with 10 bases left between them. Germline V gene sequence: CDR1 SNHLY, CDR2 FYNNEI. The CDR3 is made up of 14 amino acids. The CDR3 DNA follows: TGTGCCAGCAGTGAGGTGGGGGGAAATGAAAAACTGTTTTTT. Translating gives CASSEVGGNEKLFF.

The chain couples TRBV12-2 to TRBJ1-3; no check of the table's D call, TRBD1, against the DNA was made. TRBV12-2 is recorded as a pseudogene. This CDR3 is 17 amino acids long. The CDR3 is CASRLADREVGGNTIYF. For the CDR3, the DNA is TGTGCAAGTCGCTTAGCTGACAGGGAAGTAGGTGGAAACACCATATATTTT.

The chain links TRBV19 to TRBJ2-7; maybe TRBD1 (6 bases). V shed 3 bases and J shed 3 bases, with 24 bases lying between them. The CDR3 covers 18 residues. Per germline, CDR1 LNHDA and CDR2 SQIVND (reference sequence). The CDR3 sequence: CASSIFQRNRDTYYEQYF. As DNA, the CDR3 is TGTGCCAGTAGTATTTTTCAAAGAAACCGGGACACCTACTACGAGCAGTACTTC.

This clone has just one count. The chain couples TRBV30 to TRBJ1-4; TRBD1 matches at 7 bases. CDR3 length equals 18 residues. The germline CDR1 and CDR2 sequences are GTSNPN and SVGIG (reference sequence). With 0 bases clipped from V and 0 bases from J, the junction kept 10 bases outside the gene matches. CDR3 DNA sequence: TGTGCCTGGAGTGTATATGGACAGGCGCACGCAACTAATGAAAAACTGTTTTTT. It is translated as CAWSVYGQAHATNEKLFF.

The chain combines TRBV12-1 with TRBJ1-5; the table's D call TRBD1 went unverified against the DNA. TRBV12-1 is marked as a pseudogene. CDR3 length: 18 amino acids. CDR3: CASSPMVWTPRTNQPQHF. CDR3 in DNA: TGTGCCAGCAGCCCTATGGTGTGGACACCGAGAACCAATCAGCCCCAGCATTTT.